These 7 T cell receptor beta chains were sequenced from one sample in a study of PD-1 blockade in classical Hodgkin lymphoma (dated by TCRdb to about 2020). Sample time point, as interpreted from the label and publication: cycle 1 day 1 (C1D1), immediately before nivolumab initiation. All trial patients had relapsed after autologous stem cell transplantation, with cohorts A, B and C differing in prior brentuximab vedotin exposure. Libraries were prepared through the immunoSEQ multiplex PCR assay. TCRdb carries this immuneACCESS record with in-frame sequences only. Its versions omit some clonotypes, under half of them owing to an unresolved V gene in the studies checked, with the rest unexplained. The sample profile shows 90,000 to 100,000 clones; 80% to 95% of them were found once. Of the sample, less than 3% falls within the top ten clones. Sequences were derived from peripheral blood mononuclear cells (PBMCs), sampled at baseline. The receptors derive from a human donor with classical Hodgkin lymphoma.

The rearrangement uses TRBV6-6 and TRBJ2-3; the D gene is possibly TRBD1 (7 bases). This CDR3 has 15 amino acids. Trimming cost V 4 bases and J 3 bases, with 14 bases left between them. The germline gives CDR1 MNHNY, CDR2 SVGAGI (reference sequence). The CDR3 spells CASSSTGAGTDTQYF. CDR3 sequence (DNA): TGTGCCAGCAGTTCAACAGGGGCGGGAACAGATACGCAGTATTTT.

In this sample, this clone turned up once. The chain combines TRBV6-6 with TRBJ2-5; TRBD1 matches 7 bases. The CDR3 runs 11 residues. V lost 2 bases, J lost 11 bases, and 2 bases stayed unmatched. Germline lookup yields CDR1 MNHNY and CDR2 SVGAGI (reference sequence). DNA for the CDR3: TGTGCCAGCAGTTACGGGACAGAGCAGTACTTC. This translates into CASSYGTEQYF.

The chain links TRBV29-1 to TRBJ2-7; the match to TRBD1 covers 10 bases. Per the germline V gene, CDR1 is SQVTM and CDR2 is ANQGSEA. The CDR3 is made up of 13 amino acids. The V gene end was trimmed by 4 bases and the J gene end by 5 bases; junction bases not matched to a gene: 5. The CDR3 DNA reads TGCAGCGTTGTCCGGGACAGGGGTGACGAGCAGTACTTC. This translates into CSVVRDRGDEQYF.

The chain carries TRBV27 and TRBJ2-1; D gene unclear. The CDR3 is 11 amino acids. Between the trimmed V and J ends, which lost 5 bases and 4 bases, there was a span of 3 bases. Germline V CDR1 and CDR2: MNHEY, SMNVEV (reference sequence). The CDR3 DNA reads as TGTGCCAGCAGTACTTACAATGAGCAGTTCTTC. As protein: CASSTYNEQFF.

In DNA form, the CDR3 reads TGTGCCAGCAGTTTCGCGGGACGCACAGATACGCAGTATTTT. Protein: CASSFAGRTDTQYF. The V and J genes are TRBV6-5 and TRBJ2-3; D perhaps matches TRBD2 (6 bases). Trimming pared 4 bases from V and 1 base from J, leaving 9 bases between. Germline V lookup: CDR1 MNHEY, CDR2 SVGAGI. The CDR3 covers 14 residues.

This chain connects TRBV5-1 to TRBJ2-7; perhaps TRBD1 as D (5 bases). With 3 bases removed from V and 3 bases from J, the gap between germline ends came to 16 bases. CDR3 length: 15 amino acids. Per germline, CDR1 SGHRS and CDR2 YFSETQ. CDR3 sequence (DNA): TGCGCCAGCAGCTGGGCCGTGGGCAGGGACTACGAGCAGTACTTC. Translation gives CASSWAVGRDYEQYF. Variable domain in full (rest from reference TRBV5-1 and TRBJ2-7): KAGVTQTPRYLIKTRGQQVTLSCSPISGHRSVSWYQQTPGQGLQFLFEYFSETQRNKGNFPGRFSGRQFSNSRSEMNVSTLELGDSALYLCASSWAVGRDYEQYFGPGTRLTVT.

The chain has TRBV23-1 and TRBJ1-2; D possibly corresponds to TRBD1 (6 bases). TRBV23-1 carries the ORF label, with uncertain function. Trimming pared 6 bases from V and 6 bases from J, leaving 14 bases between. This CDR3 is 13 amino acids long. CDR3 sequence: CASSPRTEDGYTF. CDR3 bases: TGCGCCAGCAGCCCGAGGACAGAGGATGGCTACACCTTC.